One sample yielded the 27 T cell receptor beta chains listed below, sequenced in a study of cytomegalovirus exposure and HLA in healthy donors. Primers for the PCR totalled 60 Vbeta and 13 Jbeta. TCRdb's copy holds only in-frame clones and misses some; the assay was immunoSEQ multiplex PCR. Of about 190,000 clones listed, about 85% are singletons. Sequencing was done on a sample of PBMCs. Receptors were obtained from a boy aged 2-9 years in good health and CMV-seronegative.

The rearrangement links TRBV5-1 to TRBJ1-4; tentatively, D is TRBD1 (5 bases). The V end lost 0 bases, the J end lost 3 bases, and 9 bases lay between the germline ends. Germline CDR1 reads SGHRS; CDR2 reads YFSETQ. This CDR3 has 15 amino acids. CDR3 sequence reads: CASSLGWDSNEKLFF. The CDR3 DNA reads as TGCGCCAGCAGCTTGGGTTGGGACTCTAATGAAAAACTGTTTTTT.

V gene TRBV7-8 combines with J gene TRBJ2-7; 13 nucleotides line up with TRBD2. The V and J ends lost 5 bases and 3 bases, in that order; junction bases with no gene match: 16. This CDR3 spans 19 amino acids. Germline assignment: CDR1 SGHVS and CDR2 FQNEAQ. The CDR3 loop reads CASSPGRRTSGSAVYEQYF. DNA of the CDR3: TGTGCCAGCAGCCCAGGACGGCGGACTAGCGGGAGCGCCGTCTACGAGCAGTACTTC.

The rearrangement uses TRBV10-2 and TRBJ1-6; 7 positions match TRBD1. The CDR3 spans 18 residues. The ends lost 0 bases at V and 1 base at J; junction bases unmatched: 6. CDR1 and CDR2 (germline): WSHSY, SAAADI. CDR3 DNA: TGCGCCAGCAGTGAGTCGACAGGGTTCGTATCCTATAATTCACCCCTCCACTTT. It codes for CASSESTGFVSYNSPLHF.

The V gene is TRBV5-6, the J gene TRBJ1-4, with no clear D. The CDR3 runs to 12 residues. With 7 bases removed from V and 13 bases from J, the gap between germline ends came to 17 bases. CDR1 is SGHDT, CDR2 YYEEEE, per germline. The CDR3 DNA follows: TGTGCCAGCTCTTGGGCCCTCGGAGGACTGTTTTTT. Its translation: CASSWALGGLFF.

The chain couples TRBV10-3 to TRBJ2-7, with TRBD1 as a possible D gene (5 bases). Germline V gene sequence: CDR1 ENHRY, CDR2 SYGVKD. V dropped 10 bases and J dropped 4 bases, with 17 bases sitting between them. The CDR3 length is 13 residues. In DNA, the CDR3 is TGTGCCACGCAGAGTGGACACTCGTACGAGCAGTACGTC. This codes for CATQSGHSYEQYV.

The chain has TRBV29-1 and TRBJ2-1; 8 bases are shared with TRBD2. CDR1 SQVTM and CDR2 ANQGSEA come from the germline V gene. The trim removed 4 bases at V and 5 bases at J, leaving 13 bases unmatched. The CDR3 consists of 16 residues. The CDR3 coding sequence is TGCAGCGTTGGCCGCCTCGGAGCGGGAGCAGACAATGAGCAGTTCTTC. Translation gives CSVGRLGAGADNEQFF.

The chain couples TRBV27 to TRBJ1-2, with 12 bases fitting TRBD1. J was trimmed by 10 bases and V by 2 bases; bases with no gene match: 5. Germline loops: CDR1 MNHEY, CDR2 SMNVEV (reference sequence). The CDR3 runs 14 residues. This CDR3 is CASSLEGQGAPYTF. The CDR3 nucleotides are TGTGCCAGCAGTTTAGAGGGACAGGGGGCCCCCTACACCTTC.

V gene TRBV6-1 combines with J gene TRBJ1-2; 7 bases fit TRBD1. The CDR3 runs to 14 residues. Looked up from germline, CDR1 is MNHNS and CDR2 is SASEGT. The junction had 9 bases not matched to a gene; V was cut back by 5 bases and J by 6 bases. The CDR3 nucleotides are TGTGCCAGCAGTCGCACAGGGGCTCCCCATGGCTACACCTTC. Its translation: CASSRTGAPHGYTF.

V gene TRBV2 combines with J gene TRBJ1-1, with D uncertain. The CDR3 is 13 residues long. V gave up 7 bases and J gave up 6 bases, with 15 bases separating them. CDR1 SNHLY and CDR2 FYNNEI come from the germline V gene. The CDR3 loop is CASTPTLRAEAFF. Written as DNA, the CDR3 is TGTGCCAGCACTCCGACCTTGAGGGCTGAAGCTTTCTTT.

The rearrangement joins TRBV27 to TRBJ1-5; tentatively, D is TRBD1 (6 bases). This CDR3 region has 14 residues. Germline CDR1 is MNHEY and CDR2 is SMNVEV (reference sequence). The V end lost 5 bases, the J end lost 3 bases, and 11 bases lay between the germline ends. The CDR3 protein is CASSGGGHNQPQHF. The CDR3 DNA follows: TGTGCCAGCAGTGGGGGGGGACACAATCAGCCCCAGCATTTT.

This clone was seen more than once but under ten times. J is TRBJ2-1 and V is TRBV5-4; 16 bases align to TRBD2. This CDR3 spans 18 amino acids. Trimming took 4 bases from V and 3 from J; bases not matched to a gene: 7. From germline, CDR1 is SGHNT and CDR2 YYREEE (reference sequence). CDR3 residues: CASSPGGLAGGGYNEQFF. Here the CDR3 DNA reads TGTGCCAGCAGCCCAGGGGGACTAGCGGGAGGGGGCTACAATGAGCAGTTCTTC.

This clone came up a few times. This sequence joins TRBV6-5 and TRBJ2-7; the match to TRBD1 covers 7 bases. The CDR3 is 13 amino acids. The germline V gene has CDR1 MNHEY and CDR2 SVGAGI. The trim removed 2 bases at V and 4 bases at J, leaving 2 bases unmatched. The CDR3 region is CASSYRQGYEQYF. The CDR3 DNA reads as TGTGCCAGCAGTTACCGACAGGGTTACGAGCAGTACTTC.

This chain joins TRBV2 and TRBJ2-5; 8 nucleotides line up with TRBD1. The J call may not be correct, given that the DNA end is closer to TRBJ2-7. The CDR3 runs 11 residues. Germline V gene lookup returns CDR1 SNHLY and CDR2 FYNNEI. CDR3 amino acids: CASRDRVEQYF. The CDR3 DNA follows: TGTGCCAGCAGGGACAGGGTCGAGCAGTACTTC.

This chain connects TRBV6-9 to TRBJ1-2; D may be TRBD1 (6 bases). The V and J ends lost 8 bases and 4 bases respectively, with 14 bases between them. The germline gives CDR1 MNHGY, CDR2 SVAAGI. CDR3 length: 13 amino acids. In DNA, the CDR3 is TGTGCCAGCGGGTGGGGACAAAGCTATGGCTACACCTTC. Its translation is CASGWGQSYGYTF.

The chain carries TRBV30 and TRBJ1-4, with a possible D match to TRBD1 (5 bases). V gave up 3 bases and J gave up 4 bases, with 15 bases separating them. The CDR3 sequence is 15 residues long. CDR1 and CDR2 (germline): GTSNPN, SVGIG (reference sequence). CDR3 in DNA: TGTGCCTGGAGGGGGGGACGGAGGATTAATGAAAAACTGTTTTTT. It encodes CAWRGGRRINEKLFF.

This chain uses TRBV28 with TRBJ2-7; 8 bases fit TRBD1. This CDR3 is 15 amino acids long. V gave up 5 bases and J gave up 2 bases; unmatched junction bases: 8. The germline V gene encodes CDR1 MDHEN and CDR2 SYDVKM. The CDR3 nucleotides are TGTGCCAGCAGTCCCCGGGACAGGAGACCCTACGAGCAGTACTTC. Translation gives CASSPRDRRPYEQYF.

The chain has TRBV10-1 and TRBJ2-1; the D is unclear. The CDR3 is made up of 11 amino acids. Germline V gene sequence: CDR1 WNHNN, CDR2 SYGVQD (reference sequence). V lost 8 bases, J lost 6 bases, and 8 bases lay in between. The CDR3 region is CASGQINEQFF. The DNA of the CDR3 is TGCGCCAGCGGGCAGATCAATGAGCAGTTCTTC.

The CDR3 DNA reads as TGTGCCAGCAGCTCTCAGGGATACCTTAACTATGGCTACACCTTC. Its protein is CASSSQGYLNYGYTF. The V and J genes are TRBV28 and TRBJ1-2, with D possibly TRBD1 on 5 matching bases. Between the trimmed V and J ends, which lost 6 bases and 1 base, there was a span of 15 bases. CDR3 length: 15 amino acids. The germline CDR1 and CDR2 sequences are MDHEN and SYDVKM.

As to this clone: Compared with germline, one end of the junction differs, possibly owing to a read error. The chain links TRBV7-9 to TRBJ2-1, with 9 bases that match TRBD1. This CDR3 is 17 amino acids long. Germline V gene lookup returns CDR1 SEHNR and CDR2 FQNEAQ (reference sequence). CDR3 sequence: CSSSPRAGTGSLNEQFF. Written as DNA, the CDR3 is TGTTCCAGCAGCCCCCGGGCGGGGACAGGGTCATTAAATGAGCAGTTCTTC.

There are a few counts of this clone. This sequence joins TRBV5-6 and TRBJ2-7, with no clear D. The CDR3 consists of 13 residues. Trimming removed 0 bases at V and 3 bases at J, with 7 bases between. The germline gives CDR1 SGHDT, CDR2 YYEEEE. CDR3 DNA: TGTGCCAGCAGCTTGGGCAGAGACTACGAGCAGTACGTC. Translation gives CASSLGRDYEQYV.

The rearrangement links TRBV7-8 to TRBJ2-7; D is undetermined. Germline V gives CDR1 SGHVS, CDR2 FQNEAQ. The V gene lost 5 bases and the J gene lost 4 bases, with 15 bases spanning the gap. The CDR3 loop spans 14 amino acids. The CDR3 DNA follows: TGTGCCAGCAGCCCCCCTTCGAGATTGTACGAGCAGTACTTC. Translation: CASSPPSRLYEQYF.

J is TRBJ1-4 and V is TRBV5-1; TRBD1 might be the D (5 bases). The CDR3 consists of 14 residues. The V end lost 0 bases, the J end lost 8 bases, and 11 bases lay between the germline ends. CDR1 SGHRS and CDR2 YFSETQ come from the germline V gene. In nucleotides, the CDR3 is TGCGCCAGCAGCTTGGGACAGAGAGGAGAAAAACTGTTTTTT. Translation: CASSLGQRGEKLFF.

DNA for the CDR3: TGTGCCAGCAGCCCATCTCTGCGGGTGCCGGTTACAGATACGCAGTATTTT. Translating it yields CASSPSLRVPVTDTQYF. This rearrangement joins TRBV7-2 to TRBJ2-3; D is possibly TRBD2 (5 bases). Trimming stripped 5 bases from V and 3 bases from J, with 21 bases between. Germline V CDR1 and CDR2: SGHTA, FQGNSA. The CDR3 extends over 17 amino acids.

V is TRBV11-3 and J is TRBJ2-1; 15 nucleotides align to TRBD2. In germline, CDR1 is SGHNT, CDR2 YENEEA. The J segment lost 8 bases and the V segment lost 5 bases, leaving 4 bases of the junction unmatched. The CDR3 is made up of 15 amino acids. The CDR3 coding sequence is TGTGCCAGCAGCCGGACTAGCGGGAGGGCCGATGAGCAGTTCTTC. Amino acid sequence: CASSRTSGRADEQFF.

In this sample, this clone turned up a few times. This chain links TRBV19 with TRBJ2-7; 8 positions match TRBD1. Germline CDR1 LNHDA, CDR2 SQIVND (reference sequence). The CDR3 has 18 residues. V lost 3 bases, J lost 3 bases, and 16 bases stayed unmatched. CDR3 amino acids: CASSIYRGYKSFLYEQYF. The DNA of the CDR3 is TGTGCCAGTAGTATCTACAGGGGGTATAAAAGTTTTCTCTACGAGCAGTACTTC. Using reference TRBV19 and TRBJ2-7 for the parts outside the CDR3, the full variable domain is DGGITQSPKYLFRKEGQNVTLSCEQNLNHDAMYWYRQDPGQGLRLIYYSQIVNDFQKGDIAEGYSVSREKKESFPLTVTSAQKNPTAFYLCASSIYRGYKSFLYEQYFGPGTRLTVT.

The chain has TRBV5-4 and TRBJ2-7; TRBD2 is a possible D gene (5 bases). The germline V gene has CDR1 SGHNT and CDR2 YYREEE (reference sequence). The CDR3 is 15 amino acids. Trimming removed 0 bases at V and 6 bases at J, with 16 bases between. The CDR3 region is CASSLVGLRGSEQYF. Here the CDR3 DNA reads TGTGCCAGCAGCTTGGTTGGCCTCCGCGGGTCCGAGCAGTACTTC.

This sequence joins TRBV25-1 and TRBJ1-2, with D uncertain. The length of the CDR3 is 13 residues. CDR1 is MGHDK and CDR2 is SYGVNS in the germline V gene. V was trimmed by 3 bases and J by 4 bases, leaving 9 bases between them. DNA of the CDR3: TGTGCCAGCAGTGAGGCAGGCTTCTATGGCTACACCTTC. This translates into CASSEAGFYGYTF.